This T cell receptor (beta chain) is from a study of blood T cell repertoires in COVID-19. There are 16 residues in the CDR3. With 5 bases clipped from V and 7 bases from J, the junction kept 8 bases outside the gene matches. CDR1 SEHNR and CDR2 FQNEAQ come from the germline V gene (reference sequence). This clone was observed a handful of times. Here immunoSEQ multiplex PCR was the method, and the copy in TCRdb shows in-frame clones only, minus some. This table holds under 200,000 clones, around two thirds found once. This chain links TRBV7-9 with TRBJ2-1; 13 positions agree with TRBD2. This TCR derives from a woman aged 80 or over with acute or convalescent COVID-19. The sequenced sample was peripheral blood. CDR3 in DNA: TGTGCCAGCAGCAATCCCCCGGGACTAGCGGGAAATGAGCAGTTCTTC. Residues: CASSNPPGLAGNEQFF.